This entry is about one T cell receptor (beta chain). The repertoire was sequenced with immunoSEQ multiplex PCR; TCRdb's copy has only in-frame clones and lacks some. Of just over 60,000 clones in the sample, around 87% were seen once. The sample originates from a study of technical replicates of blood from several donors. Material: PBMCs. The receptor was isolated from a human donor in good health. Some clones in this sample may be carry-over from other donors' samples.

The CDR3 DNA sequence: TGTGCCAGCAGTTCCTCTAGCGGGGGAGTCGATGAGCAGTTCTTC. Translating it yields CASSSSSGGVDEQFF. The V gene is TRBV6-5, the J gene TRBJ2-1; 10 positions match TRBD2. The ends lost 4 bases at V and 8 bases at J; junction bases unmatched: 8. The CDR3 is 15 amino acids. Germline V gene lookup returns CDR1 MNHEY and CDR2 SVGAGI.